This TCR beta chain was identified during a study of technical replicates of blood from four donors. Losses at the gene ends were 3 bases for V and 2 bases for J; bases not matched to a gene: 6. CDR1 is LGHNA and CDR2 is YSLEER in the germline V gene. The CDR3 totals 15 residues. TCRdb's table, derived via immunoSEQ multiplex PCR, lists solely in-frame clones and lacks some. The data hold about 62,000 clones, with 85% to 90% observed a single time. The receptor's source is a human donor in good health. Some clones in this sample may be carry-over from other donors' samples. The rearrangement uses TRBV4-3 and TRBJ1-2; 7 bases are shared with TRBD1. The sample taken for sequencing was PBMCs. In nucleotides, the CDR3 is TGCGCCAGCAGCCAGGACAGGAGATCGAACTATGGCTACACCTTC. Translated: CASSQDRRSNYGYTF.